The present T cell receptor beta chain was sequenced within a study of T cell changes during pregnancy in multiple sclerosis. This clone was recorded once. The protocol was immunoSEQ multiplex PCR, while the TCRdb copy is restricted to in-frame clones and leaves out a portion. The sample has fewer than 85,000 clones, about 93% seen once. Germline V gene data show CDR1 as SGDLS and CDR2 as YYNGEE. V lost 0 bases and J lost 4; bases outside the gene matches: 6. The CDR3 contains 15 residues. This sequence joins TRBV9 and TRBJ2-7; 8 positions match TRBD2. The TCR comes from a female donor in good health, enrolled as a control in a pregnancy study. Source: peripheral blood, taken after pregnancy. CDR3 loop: CASSVDPSGLYEQYF. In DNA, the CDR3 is TGTGCCAGCAGCGTAGATCCTAGCGGGTTATACGAGCAGTACTTC.